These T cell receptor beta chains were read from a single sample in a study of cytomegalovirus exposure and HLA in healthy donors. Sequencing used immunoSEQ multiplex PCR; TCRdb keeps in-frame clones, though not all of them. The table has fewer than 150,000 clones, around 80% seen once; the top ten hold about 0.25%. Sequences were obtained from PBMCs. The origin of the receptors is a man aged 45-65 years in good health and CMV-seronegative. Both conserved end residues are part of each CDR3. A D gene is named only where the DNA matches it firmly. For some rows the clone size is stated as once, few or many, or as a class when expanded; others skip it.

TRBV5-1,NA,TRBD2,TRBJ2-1,TGCGCCCGCAGCTTGGACCCAGCGGGGGCCACTAATGAGCAGTTCTTC,CARSLDPAGATNEQFF
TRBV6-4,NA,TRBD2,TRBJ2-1,TGTGCCAGCAGTGTCAACCCCCCGCTAGCGGGGGTTCAGGAGCAGTTCTTC,CASSVNPPLAGVQEQFF
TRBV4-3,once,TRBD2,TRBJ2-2,TGCGCCAGCAGCCAACGGGGGGCCGGGGAGCTGTTTTTT,CASSQRGAGELFF
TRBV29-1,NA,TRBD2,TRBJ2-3,TGCAGCGTTGTACGGGAGGGGTCGGATACGCAGTATTTT,CSVVREGSDTQYF
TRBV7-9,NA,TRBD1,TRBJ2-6,TGTGCCAGCAGCCGCTGGACAGGGGACGGGGCCAACGTCCTGACTTTC,CASSRWTGDGANVLTF
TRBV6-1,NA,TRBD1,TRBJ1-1,TGTGCCAGCAGTGTAACCCAGGGGGCGAACACTGAAGCTTTCTTT,CASSVTQGANTEAFF
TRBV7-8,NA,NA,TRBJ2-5,TGTGCCAGCAGCTTAGATAAGAGGCGGCACTGGTACTTC,CASSLDKRRHWYF
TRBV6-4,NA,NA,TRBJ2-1,TGTGCCAGCAGTTCCTCTGAGGACAATGAGCAGTTCTTC,CASSSSEDNEQFF
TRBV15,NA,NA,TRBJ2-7,TGTGCCACCAGCAGAGGAACAGGGCAGCCTGCGGACTACGAGCAGTACTTC,CATSRGTGQPADYEQYF
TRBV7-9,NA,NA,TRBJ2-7,TGTGCCAGCAGCTTGGACGGGGTGGGGGAGCAGTACTTC,CASSLDGVGEQYF
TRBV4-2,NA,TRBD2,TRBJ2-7,TGTGCCAGCAGCGGTAGCGGGGGGATCCCCGGCGAGCAGTACTTC,CASSGSGGIPGEQYF
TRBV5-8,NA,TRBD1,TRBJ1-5,TGTGCCAGCAGCTTCGGTAGCAGGGGGAATCAGCCCCAGCATTTT,CASSFGSRGNQPQHF
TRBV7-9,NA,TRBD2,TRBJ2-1,TGTGCCAGCAGCCTATTTGGCCGCACTAGCGGGAGTCTCAATGAGCAGTTCTTC,CASSLFGRTSGSLNEQFF
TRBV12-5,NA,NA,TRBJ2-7,TGTGCTCGTGGTTCCGATACGGTGCGGGGTGGCTACGAGCAGTACTTC,CARGSDTVRGGYEQYF
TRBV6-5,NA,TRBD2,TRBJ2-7,TGTGCCAGCAGGGGACTACCGACATCCTACGAGCAGTACTTC,CASRGLPTSYEQYF